This T cell receptor beta chain was profiled in a study of glioma-infiltrating T cells after dendritic cell vaccination. Repertoires were generated with immunoSEQ multiplex PCR, while TCRdb's copy carries only in-frame clones and drops some. Among fewer than 90,000 clones listed, 80% to 85% were seen once. V shed 6 bases and J 4 bases; nucleotides not matched to a gene: 2. The CDR3 is made up of 11 amino acids. Germline V gives CDR1 SQVTM, CDR2 ANQGSEA. Time point here: after dendritic cell vaccination, including at tumor progression/relapse. Only patients with spare fresh-frozen tumor and over two years of follow-up were included.

This clonotype was obtained from a human donor with glioblastoma. The input for sequencing was blood, taken after dendritic cell vaccination. The rearrangement links TRBV29-1 to TRBJ1-2, with 7 nucleotides matching TRBD1. CDR3 sequence: CSVRDSYGYTF. CDR3 nucleotide sequence: TGCAGCGTGAGGGACAGCTATGGCTACACCTTC.